This T cell receptor (beta chain) originates from a study of graft-versus-host responses after intestinal transplantation. The data were produced by immunoSEQ multiplex PCR, yet TCRdb's version contains in-frame clones alone and is incomplete. The table lists 90,000 to 120,000 clones, 80% to 90% of them singletons. For this clone: Its antigen is currently unknown.

The length of the CDR3 is 14 residues. V shed 0 bases and J shed 7 bases, with 9 bases lying between them. Germline loops: CDR1 LNHDA, CDR2 SQIVND (reference sequence). The TCR was taken from a human donor who was the organ donor for an intestinal transplant. The specimen comprised unstimulated CD4+ T cells sorted from spleen or lymph node cells, sampled before transplant. The V call is TRBV19, the J call TRBJ2-2; D is possibly TRBD1 or TRBD2 (5 bases each). The CDR3 nucleotides are TGTGCCAGTAGTATAGATCGAGGGGACGGGGAGCTGTTTTTT. Residues: CASSIDRGDGELFF.